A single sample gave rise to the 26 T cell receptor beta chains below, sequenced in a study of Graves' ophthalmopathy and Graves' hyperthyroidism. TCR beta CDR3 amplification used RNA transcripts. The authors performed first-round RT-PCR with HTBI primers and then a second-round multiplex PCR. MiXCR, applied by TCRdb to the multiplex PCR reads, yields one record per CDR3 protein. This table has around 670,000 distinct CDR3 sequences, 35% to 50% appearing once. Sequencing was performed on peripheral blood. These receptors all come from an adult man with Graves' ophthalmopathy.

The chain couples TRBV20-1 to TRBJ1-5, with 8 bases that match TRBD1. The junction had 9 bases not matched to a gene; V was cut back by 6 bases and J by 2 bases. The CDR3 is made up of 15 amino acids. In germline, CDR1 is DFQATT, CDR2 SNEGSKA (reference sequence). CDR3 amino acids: CSAKVGQGGNQPQHF. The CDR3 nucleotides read TGCAGTGCGAAGGTAGGACAGGGCGGCAATCAGCCCCAGCATTTT.

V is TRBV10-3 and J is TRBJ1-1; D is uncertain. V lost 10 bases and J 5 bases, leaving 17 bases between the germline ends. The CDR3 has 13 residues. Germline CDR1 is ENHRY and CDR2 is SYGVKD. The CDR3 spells CASVQGGVTEAFF. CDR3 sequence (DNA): TGTGCCAGCGTCCAAGGTGGCGTGACTGAAGCTTTCTTT.

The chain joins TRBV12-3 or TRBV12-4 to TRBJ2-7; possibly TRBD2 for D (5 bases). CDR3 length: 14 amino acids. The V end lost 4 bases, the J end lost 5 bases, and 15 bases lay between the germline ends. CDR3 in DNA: TGTGCCAGCAGTTCTAGCTGGCTTTCCAACGAGCAGTACTTC. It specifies CASSSSWLSNEQYF.

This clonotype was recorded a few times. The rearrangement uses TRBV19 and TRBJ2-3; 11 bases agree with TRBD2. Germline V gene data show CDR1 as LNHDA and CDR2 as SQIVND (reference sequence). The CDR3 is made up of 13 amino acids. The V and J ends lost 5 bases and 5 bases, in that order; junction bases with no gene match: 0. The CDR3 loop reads CASSGLAGDTQYF. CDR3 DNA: TGTGCCAGTAGTGGACTAGCGGGAGATACGCAGTATTTT.

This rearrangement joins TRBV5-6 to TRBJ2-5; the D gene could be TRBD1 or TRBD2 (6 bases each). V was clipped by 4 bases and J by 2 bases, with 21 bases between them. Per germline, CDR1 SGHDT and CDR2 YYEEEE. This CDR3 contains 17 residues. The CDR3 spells CASSQGTLLGGQETQYF. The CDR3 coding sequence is TGTGCCAGCAGCCAGGGGACGCTACTGGGGGGTCAAGAGACCCAGTACTTC.

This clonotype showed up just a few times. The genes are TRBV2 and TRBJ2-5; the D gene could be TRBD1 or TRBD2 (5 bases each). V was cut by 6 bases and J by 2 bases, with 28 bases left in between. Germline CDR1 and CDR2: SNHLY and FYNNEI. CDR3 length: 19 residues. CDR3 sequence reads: CASSVLKATIGTGQETQYF. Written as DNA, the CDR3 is TGTGCCAGCAGCGTTTTGAAGGCGACGATCGGGACGGGTCAAGAGACCCAGTACTTC.

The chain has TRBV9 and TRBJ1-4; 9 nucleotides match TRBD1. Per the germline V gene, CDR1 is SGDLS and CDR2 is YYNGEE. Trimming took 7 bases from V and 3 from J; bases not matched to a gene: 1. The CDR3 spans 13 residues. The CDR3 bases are TGTGCCAGCGGGGACAGGGCTAATGAAAAACTGTTTTTT. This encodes CASGDRANEKLFF.

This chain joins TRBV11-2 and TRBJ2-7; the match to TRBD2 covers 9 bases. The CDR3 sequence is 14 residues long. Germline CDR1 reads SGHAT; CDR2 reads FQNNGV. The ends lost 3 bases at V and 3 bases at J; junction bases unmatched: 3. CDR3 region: CASSFPSGVYEQYF. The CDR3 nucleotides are TGTGCCAGCAGCTTCCCTAGCGGGGTCTACGAGCAGTACTTC.

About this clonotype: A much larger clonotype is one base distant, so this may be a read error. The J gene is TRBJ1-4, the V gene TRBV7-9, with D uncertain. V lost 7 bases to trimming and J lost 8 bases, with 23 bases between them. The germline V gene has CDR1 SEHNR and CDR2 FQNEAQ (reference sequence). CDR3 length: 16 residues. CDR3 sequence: CASKPESGFYREKLFF. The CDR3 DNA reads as TGTGCCAGCAAACCGGAATCGGGGTTCTATCGGGAAAAACTGTTTTTT.

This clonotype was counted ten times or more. The CDR3 DNA reads TGCAGCGCCGACAGGGGGTTGGATGGCTACACCTTC. It specifies CSADRGLDGYTF. The chain uses TRBV29-1 and TRBJ1-2, with 9 bases identical to TRBD1. Germline CDR1 reads SQVTM; CDR2 reads ANQGSEA. The CDR3 runs 12 residues. V dropped 7 bases and J dropped 6; count of bases not matched to a gene: 6.

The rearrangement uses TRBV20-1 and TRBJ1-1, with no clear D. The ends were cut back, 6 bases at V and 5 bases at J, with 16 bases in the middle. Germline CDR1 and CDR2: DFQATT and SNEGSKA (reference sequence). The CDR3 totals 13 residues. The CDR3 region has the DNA TGCAGTGCCTTACACTCGACTAGGACTGAAGCTTTCTTT. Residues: CSALHSTRTEAFF.

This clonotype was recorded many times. This CDR3 reads CASSFVGDRGHEQYF. Here the CDR3 DNA reads TGTGCCAGCAGCTTTGTTGGGGACAGGGGCCACGAGCAGTACTTC. The chain links TRBV7-2 to TRBJ2-7, with 10 nucleotides matching TRBD1. Germline values: CDR1 SGHTA, CDR2 FQGNSA. Trimming at V came to 3 bases and at J to 5 bases, leaving 7 bases not matched to a gene. The length of the CDR3 is 15 residues.

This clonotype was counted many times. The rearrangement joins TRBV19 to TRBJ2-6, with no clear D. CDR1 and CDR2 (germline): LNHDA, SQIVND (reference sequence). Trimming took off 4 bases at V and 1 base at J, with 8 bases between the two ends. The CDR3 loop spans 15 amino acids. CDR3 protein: CASSTRESGANVLTF. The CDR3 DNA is TGTGCCAGTAGTACAAGGGAATCTGGGGCCAACGTCCTGACTTTC.

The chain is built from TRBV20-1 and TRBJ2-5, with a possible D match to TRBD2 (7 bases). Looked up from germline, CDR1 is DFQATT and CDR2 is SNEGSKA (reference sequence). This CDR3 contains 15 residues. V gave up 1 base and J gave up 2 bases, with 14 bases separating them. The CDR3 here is CSARGGGGFQETQYF. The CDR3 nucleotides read TGCAGTGCTAGAGGAGGCGGGGGCTTTCAAGAGACCCAGTACTTC.

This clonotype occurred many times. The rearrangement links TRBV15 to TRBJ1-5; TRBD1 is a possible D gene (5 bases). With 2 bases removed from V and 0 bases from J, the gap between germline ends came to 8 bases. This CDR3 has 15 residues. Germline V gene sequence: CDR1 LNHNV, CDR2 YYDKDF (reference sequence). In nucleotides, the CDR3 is TGTGCCACCAGCAGATCAGGGAATAGCAATCAGCCCCAGCATTTT. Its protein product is CATSRSGNSNQPQHF.

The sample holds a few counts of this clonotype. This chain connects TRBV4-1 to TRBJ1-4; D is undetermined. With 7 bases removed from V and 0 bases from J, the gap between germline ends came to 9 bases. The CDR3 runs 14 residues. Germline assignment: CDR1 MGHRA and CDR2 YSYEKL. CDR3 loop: CASMPTATNEKLFF. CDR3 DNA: TGCGCCAGCATGCCCACAGCAACTAATGAAAAACTGTTTTTT.

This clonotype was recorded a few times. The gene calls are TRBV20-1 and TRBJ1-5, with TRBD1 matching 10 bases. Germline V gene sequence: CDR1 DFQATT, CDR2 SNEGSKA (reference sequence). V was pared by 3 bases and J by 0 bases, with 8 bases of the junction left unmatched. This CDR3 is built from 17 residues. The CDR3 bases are TGCAGTGCTAGCCTAATCCGGACAGGGGGTAGCAATCAGCCCCAGCATTTT. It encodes CSASLIRTGGSNQPQHF.

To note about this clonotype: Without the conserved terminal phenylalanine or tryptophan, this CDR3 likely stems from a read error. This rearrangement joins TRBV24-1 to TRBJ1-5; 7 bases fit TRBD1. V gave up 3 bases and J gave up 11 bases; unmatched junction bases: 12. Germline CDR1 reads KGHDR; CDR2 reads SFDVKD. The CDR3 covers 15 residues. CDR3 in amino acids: CATSDRNRGDETQHS. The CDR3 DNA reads TGTGCCACCAGTGATCGTAACAGGGGAGACGAGACCCAGCATTCT.

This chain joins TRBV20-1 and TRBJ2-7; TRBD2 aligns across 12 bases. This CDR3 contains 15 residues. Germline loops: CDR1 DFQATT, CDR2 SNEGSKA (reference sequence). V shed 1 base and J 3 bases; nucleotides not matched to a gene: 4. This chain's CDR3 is CSARGTSGDYYEQYF. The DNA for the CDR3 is TGCAGTGCTAGAGGGACTAGCGGGGATTACTACGAGCAGTACTTC.

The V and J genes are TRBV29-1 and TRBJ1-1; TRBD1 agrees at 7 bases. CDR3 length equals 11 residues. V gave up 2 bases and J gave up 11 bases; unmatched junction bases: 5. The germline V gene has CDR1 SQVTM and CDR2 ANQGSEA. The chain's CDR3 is CSVETGAGAFF. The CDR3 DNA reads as TGCAGCGTTGAAACAGGGGCCGGGGCTTTCTTT.

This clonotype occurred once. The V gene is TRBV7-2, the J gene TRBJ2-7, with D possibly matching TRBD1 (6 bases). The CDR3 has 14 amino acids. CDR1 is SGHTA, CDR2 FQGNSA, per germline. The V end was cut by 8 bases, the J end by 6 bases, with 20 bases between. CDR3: CASVDPRGWAEQYF. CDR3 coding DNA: TGTGCCAGCGTCGATCCCAGGGGATGGGCCGAGCAGTACTTC.

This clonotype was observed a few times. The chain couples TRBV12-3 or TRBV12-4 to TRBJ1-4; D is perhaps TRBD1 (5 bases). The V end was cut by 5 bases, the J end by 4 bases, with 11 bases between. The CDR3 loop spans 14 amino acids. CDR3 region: CASSPTANNEKLFF. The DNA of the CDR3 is TGTGCCAGCAGTCCGACAGCGAATAATGAAAAACTGTTTTTT.

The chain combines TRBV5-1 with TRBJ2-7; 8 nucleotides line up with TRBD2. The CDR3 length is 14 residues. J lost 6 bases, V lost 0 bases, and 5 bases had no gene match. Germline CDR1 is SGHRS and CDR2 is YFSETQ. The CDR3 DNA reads TGCGCCAGCAGCTTGGGCAGCGGGGGCAGCGAGCAGTACTTC. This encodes CASSLGSGGSEQYF.

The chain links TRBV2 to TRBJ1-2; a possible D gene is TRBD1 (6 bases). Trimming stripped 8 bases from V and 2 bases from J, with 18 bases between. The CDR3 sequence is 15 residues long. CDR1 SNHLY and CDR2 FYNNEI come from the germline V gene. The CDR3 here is CASSPGGGENYGYTF. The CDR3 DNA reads TGTGCCAGCTCACCAGGAGGGGGGGAAAACTATGGCTACACCTTC.

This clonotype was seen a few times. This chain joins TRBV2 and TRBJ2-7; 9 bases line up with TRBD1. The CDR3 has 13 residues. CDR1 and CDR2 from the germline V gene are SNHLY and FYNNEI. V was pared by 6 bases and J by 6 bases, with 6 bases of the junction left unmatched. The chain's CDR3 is CASRWTGVAEQYF. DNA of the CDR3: TGTGCCAGCAGATGGACAGGGGTTGCCGAGCAGTACTTC.

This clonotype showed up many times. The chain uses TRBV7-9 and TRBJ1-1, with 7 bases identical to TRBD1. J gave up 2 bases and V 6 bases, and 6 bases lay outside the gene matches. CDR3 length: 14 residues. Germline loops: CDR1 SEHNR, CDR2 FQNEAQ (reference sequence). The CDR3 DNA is TGTGCCAGCAGGGGACAGCAAGGAAACACTGAAGCTTTCTTT. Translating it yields CASRGQQGNTEAFF.